Each of the 10 T cell receptor beta chains below was sequenced from the same sample in a study of blood T cell repertoires in COVID-19. Produced via immunoSEQ multiplex PCR; TCRdb's table is partial and in-frame only. Of 71,000 or so clones listed, about 89% are singletons. Sequencing was performed on peripheral blood. These receptors all stem from a man in his fifties or sixties with active COVID-19.

This clone was seen only once. This chain uses TRBV11-2 with TRBJ1-3; D is possibly TRBD1 (5 bases). V shed 2 bases and J shed 5 bases, with 7 bases lying between them. The CDR3 has 13 residues. CDR1 is SGHAT and CDR2 is FQNNGV in the germline V gene. CDR3 region: CASSLYRRNTIYF. In nucleotides, the CDR3 is TGTGCCAGCAGCTTATACAGGAGAAACACCATATATTTT.

This clone appeared a single time. V usage is TRBV5-1 and J usage is TRBJ1-1, with 8 bases matching TRBD1. After removal of 2 bases from V and 0 bases from J, the junction contained 6 bases not matched to a gene. CDR1 SGHRS and CDR2 YFSETQ come from the germline V gene. This CDR3 spans 16 amino acids. The CDR3: CASSFGQGRMNTEAFF. The CDR3 nucleotides are TGCGCCAGCAGCTTCGGACAGGGCAGAATGAACACTGAAGCTTTCTTT.

The chain employs TRBV6-5 and TRBJ1-1; a weak D match, TRBD1 (5 bases). V lost 8 bases, J lost 5 bases, and 21 bases lay in between. Germline CDR1 and CDR2: MNHEY and SVGAGI. The CDR3 is made up of 15 amino acids. CDR3 protein: CASSRAGWGETEAFF. The CDR3, as DNA: TGTGCCAGCTCCCGCGCAGGTTGGGGCGAGACTGAAGCTTTCTTT.

The chain links TRBV4-3 to TRBJ2-1, with 12 bases matching TRBD2. V lost 3 bases to trimming and J lost 5 bases; unmatched junction nucleotides: 2. The CDR3 runs to 15 residues. Germline V CDR1 and CDR2: LGHNA, YSLEER. CDR3 sequence reads: CASSQRLAGDNEQFF. In nucleotides, the CDR3 is TGCGCCAGCAGCCAGCGACTAGCGGGGGACAATGAGCAGTTCTTC.

This chain links TRBV7-2 with TRBJ1-1, with 7 bases matching TRBD1. Germline CDR1 is SGHTA and CDR2 is FQGNSA. The CDR3 loop spans 12 amino acids. J was trimmed by 13 bases and V by 1 base; bases with no gene match: 6. This chain's CDR3 is CASSLGTGLGFF. The CDR3 nucleotides read TGTGCCAGCAGCTTAGGGACAGGTTTGGGTTTCTTT. Looking up the rest from reference TRBV7-2 and TRBJ1-1 gives the full variable domain: GAGVSQSPSNKVTEKGKDVELRCDPISGHTALYWYRQSLGQGLEFLIYFQGNSAPDKSGLPSDRFSAERTGGSVSTLTIQRTQQEDSAVYLCASSLGTGLGFFGQGTRLTVV.

The chain combines TRBV7-2 with TRBJ1-5; D gene uncertain. Germline CDR1 and CDR2: SGHTA and FQGNSA. CDR3 length: 12 amino acids. Between the trimmed V and J ends, which lost 6 bases and 4 bases, there was a span of 7 bases. The CDR3 nucleotides are TGTGCCAGCAGTTCTCGGAATCAGCCCCAGCATTTT. This translates into CASSSRNQPQHF.

This clone was counted between two and nine times. The CDR3 sequence: CASSLVGTANEQFF. CDR3 nucleotide sequence: TGTGCCAGCAGCTTGGTGGGGACAGCAAATGAGCAGTTCTTC. The rearrangement uses TRBV5-6 and TRBJ2-1; 7 nucleotides agree with TRBD1. This CDR3 region has 14 residues. CDR1 is SGHDT, CDR2 YYEEEE, per germline. Losses at the gene ends were 0 bases for V and 7 bases for J; bases not matched to a gene: 4.

This rearrangement joins TRBV18 to TRBJ1-4, with unresolved D. V lost 3 bases and J lost 4, with 12 bases in between. The CDR3 is made up of 15 amino acids. Germline V gives CDR1 KGHSH, CDR2 LQKENI. CDR3 nucleotides: TGTGCCAGCTCACCTCCGGGGTCAATTAATGAAAAACTGTTTTTT. The encoded protein is CASSPPGSINEKLFF. The complete variable domain, with remaining parts taken from reference TRBV18 and TRBJ1-4, reads NAGVMQNPRHLVRRRGQEARLRCSPMKGHSHVYWYRQLPEEGLKFMVYLQKENIIDESGMPKERFSAEFPKEGPSILRIQQVVRGDSAAYFCASSPPGSINEKLFFGSGTQLSVL.

Note on this clone: Other DNA variants within this sample encode the same CDR3. The gene calls are TRBV18 and TRBJ2-2; 9 bases are shared with TRBD1. This CDR3 region has 15 residues. V trimming: 3 bases; J trimming: 3 bases; junction bases outside the gene matches: 2. Germline CDR1 is KGHSH and CDR2 is LQKENI. CDR3 residues: CASSPRQGDTGELFF. In DNA form, the CDR3 reads TGTGCCAGCTCACCCCGACAGGGGGACACCGGGGAGCTGTTTTTT.

This clone was seen once. The chain has TRBV6-5 and TRBJ2-2; 12 positions agree with TRBD1. The CDR3 has 15 amino acids. Germline CDR1 MNHEY, CDR2 SVGAGI. J gave up 4 bases and V 6 bases, and 3 bases lay outside the gene matches. CDR3 in DNA: TGTGCCAGCAGCCGGGACAGGGGGCCCACCGGGGAGCTGTTTTTT. The encoded protein is CASSRDRGPTGELFF.